These 13 T cell receptor beta chains were sequenced from one sample in a study of T cell responses to AZD1222 COVID-19 vaccine. Data came from immunoSEQ multiplex PCR; TCRdb stores just in-frame clones and leaves some out. The table has about 99,000 clones, about 93% seen once. The source was peripheral blood, collected on day 0 of AZD1222 vaccination. Every receptor here comes from an adult in good health.

The chain combines TRBV4-1 with TRBJ2-7; D not resolved. Trimming took 3 bases from V and 3 from J, leaving 15 bases between them. CDR1 is MGHRA, CDR2 YSYEKL, per germline. CDR3 size: 15 residues. CDR3 nucleotide sequence: TGCGCCAGCAGCCAGCCGACAAGGGCCATCTACGAGCAGTACTTC. Translated: CASSQPTRAIYEQYF.

V is TRBV4-1 and J is TRBJ2-7, with D perhaps matching TRBD2 (6 bases). The CDR3 consists of 16 residues. The V gene's germline CDR1 is MGHRA and CDR2 YSYEKL. V was pared by 1 base and J by 0 bases, with 13 bases between. CDR3 DNA sequence: TGCGCCAGCAGCCAAGGCCGGGGCGGGGCCTCCTACGAGCAGTACTTC. This translates into CASSQGRGGASYEQYF.

The CDR3 sequence is CASSLDNEQFF. In DNA form, the CDR3 reads TGTGCCAGCAGCTTGGACAATGAGCAGTTCTTC. The chain uses TRBV11-3 and TRBJ2-1; D not resolved. The CDR3 contains 11 residues. V shed 3 bases and J shed 5 bases, with 2 bases lying between them. Per germline, CDR1 SGHNT and CDR2 YENEEA.

The CDR3 is CASSLDWGTDTQYF. The DNA for the CDR3 is TGCGCCAGCAGCCTAGATTGGGGCACAGATACGCAGTATTTT. The chain recombines TRBV4-1 with TRBJ2-3; no clear D gene. CDR3 length equals 14 residues. With 4 bases removed from V and 1 base from J, the gap between germline ends came to 9 bases. From germline, CDR1 is MGHRA and CDR2 YSYEKL.

Only one count was recorded for this clone. This chain links TRBV11-2 with TRBJ1-1, with D perhaps TRBD1 (6 bases). Trimming stripped 4 bases from V and 5 bases from J, with 17 bases between. The CDR3 loop spans 15 amino acids. The germline V gene encodes CDR1 SGHAT and CDR2 FQNNGV. In DNA form, the CDR3 reads TGTGCCAGCAGCTCCCGGGGCAGGGGCCCAACTGAAGCTTTCTTT. This encodes CASSSRGRGPTEAFF.

The sample holds one count of this clone. V usage is TRBV19 and J usage is TRBJ1-1, with 8 bases aligning to TRBD1. CDR3 length: 16 residues. V shed 2 bases and J 1 base; nucleotides not matched to a gene: 6. Germline CDR1 and CDR2: LNHDA and SQIVND (reference sequence). This CDR3 reads CASSISGGRWNTEAFF. The CDR3 DNA is TGTGCCAGTAGTATATCAGGGGGCCGGTGGAACACTGAAGCTTTCTTT.

The chain uses TRBV28 and TRBJ2-5; tentatively, D is TRBD1 or TRBD2 (5 bases each). The V and J ends lost 6 bases and 5 bases respectively, with 22 bases between them. The CDR3 length is 16 residues. Germline CDR1 and CDR2: MDHEN and SYDVKM. The CDR3: CASRKSPGQGEETQYF. CDR3 bases: TGTGCCAGCAGAAAAAGTCCGGGTCAAGGGGAGGAGACCCAGTACTTC.

The chain joins TRBV30 to TRBJ1-1, with D maybe TRBD1 (6 bases). The CDR3 totals 15 residues. V was shortened by 3 bases and J by 1 base, with 15 bases between the two germline ends. The germline V gene has CDR1 GTSNPN and CDR2 SVGIG (reference sequence). CDR3 sequence (DNA): TGTGCCTGGAGAAACAGGGAAAAAGGGAACACTGAAGCTTTCTTT. Translated: CAWRNREKGNTEAFF.

The V call is TRBV6-5, the J call TRBJ2-7; D is perhaps TRBD2 (5 bases). Germline lookup yields CDR1 MNHEY and CDR2 SVGAGI. V shed 1 base and J shed 4 bases, with 14 bases lying between them. This CDR3 contains 15 residues. The CDR3: CASSYLSRRGYEQYF. The DNA for the CDR3 is TGTGCCAGCAGTTACTTATCACGGCGCGGGTACGAGCAGTACTTC.

The chain uses TRBV18 and TRBJ2-5, with D tentatively TRBD2 (6 bases). The CDR3 has 16 amino acids. V lost 3 bases and J lost 0, with 14 bases in between. In germline, CDR1 is KGHSH, CDR2 LQKENI. CDR3 nucleotides: TGTGCCAGCTCACCCACAAGCGGGTCCTACCAAGAGACCCAGTACTTC. Translation gives CASSPTSGSYQETQYF.

The chain links TRBV6-1 to TRBJ1-4, with D perhaps matching TRBD1 (5 bases). In germline, CDR1 is MNHNS, CDR2 SASEGT. Trimming cost V 5 bases and J 8 bases, with 6 bases left between them. The CDR3 totals 11 residues. CDR3 amino acids: CASSWGEKLFF. CDR3 coding DNA: TGTGCCAGCAGTTGGGGGGAAAAACTGTTTTTT.

CDR3: CASSLQGAGTGELFF. Here the CDR3 DNA reads TGTGCCAGCAGCCTACAGGGGGCGGGCACCGGGGAGCTGTTTTTT. This rearrangement joins TRBV7-3 to TRBJ2-2; 9 bases are shared with TRBD1. V dropped 5 bases and J dropped 4; count of bases not matched to a gene: 5. The V gene's germline CDR1 is SGHTA and CDR2 FQGTGA. The CDR3 extends over 15 amino acids. Filled out from reference TRBV7-3 and TRBJ2-2, the complete variable domain reads GAGVSQTPSNKVTEKGKYVELRCDPISGHTALYWYRQSLGQGPEFLIYFQGTGAADDSGLPNDRFFAVRPEGSVSTLKIQRTERGDSAVYLCASSLQGAGTGELFFGEGSRLTVL.

The chain recombines TRBV2 with TRBJ2-3; the D gene is possibly TRBD2 (5 bases). This CDR3 spans 14 amino acids. Trimming took off 8 bases at V and 3 bases at J, with 15 bases between the two ends. Germline assignment: CDR1 SNHLY and CDR2 FYNNEI. CDR3 nucleotide sequence: TGTGCCAGCCGAGCGGAAATGGGGACAGATACGCAGTATTTT. Its protein is CASRAEMGTDTQYF.